These 11 T cell receptor beta chains originate from one sample sequenced in a study of cytomegalovirus exposure and HLA in healthy donors. A multiplex PCR was run with 60 Vbeta primers and 13 Jbeta primers. Method: immunoSEQ multiplex PCR; TCRdb's copy keeps in-frame clones and lacks some. The sample holds approximately 210,000 clones, around 86% seen once. Sequencing used PBMCs. Receptors were obtained from a woman between 50 and 59 years old in good health and CMV-seropositive.

The chain uses TRBV10-3 and TRBJ1-2; D might be TRBD1 (5 bases). V lost 7 bases and J 8 bases, leaving 26 bases between the germline ends. Germline values: CDR1 ENHRY, CDR2 SYGVKD. The CDR3 consists of 16 residues. The CDR3 DNA sequence: TGTGCCATCAAAAAGACAGACGGGGGAGTAACTATCGGCTACACCTTC. It specifies CAIKKTDGGVTIGYTF.

The J gene is TRBJ1-1, the V gene TRBV19; unclear D gene. Trimming took 2 bases from V and 6 from J, leaving 13 bases between them. The CDR3 runs 14 residues. From germline, CDR1 is LNHDA and CDR2 SQIVND (reference sequence). CDR3 region: CASSILEDSAEAFF. The CDR3 bases are TGTGCCAGTAGTATACTGGAGGATTCCGCTGAAGCTTTCTTT.

This clone was recorded once. This chain connects TRBV19 to TRBJ2-5, with D hard to call. Trimming pared 5 bases from V and 5 bases from J, leaving 12 bases between. CDR3 length: 13 amino acids. Germline V gives CDR1 LNHDA, CDR2 SQIVND (reference sequence). The chain's CDR3 is CASSLGERETQYF. DNA for the CDR3: TGTGCCAGTAGTCTCGGAGAGAGGGAGACCCAGTACTTC. Filled out from reference TRBV19 and TRBJ2-5, the complete variable domain reads DGGITQSPKYLFRKEGQNVTLSCEQNLNHDAMYWYRQDPGQGLRLIYYSQIVNDFQKGDIAEGYSVSREKKESFPLTVTSAQKNPTAFYLCASSLGERETQYFGPGTRLLVL.

This clone came up once. V usage is TRBV7-9 and J usage is TRBJ2-1; 8 bases fit TRBD1. The length of the CDR3 is 17 residues. The ends lost 2 bases at V and 2 bases at J; junction bases unmatched: 8. CDR1 is SEHNR and CDR2 is FQNEAQ in the germline V gene (reference sequence). The chain's CDR3 is CASSLSPGGRTYNEQFF. The CDR3, as DNA: TGTGCCAGCAGCTTATCCCCAGGGGGCCGAACCTACAATGAGCAGTTCTTC.

This clone appeared a few times. The rearrangement links TRBV7-9 to TRBJ2-7; possible D gene TRBD1, 6 bases. This CDR3 is 13 amino acids long. Germline values: CDR1 SEHNR, CDR2 FQNEAQ (reference sequence). The V end lost 6 bases, the J end lost 4 bases, and 13 bases lay between the germline ends. The CDR3 coding sequence is TGTGCCAGCAGAACGACAGGCGGGTACGAGCAGTACTTC. Amino acids: CASRTTGGYEQYF.

In this sample, this clone turned up a few times. V is TRBV11-2 and J is TRBJ1-4, with 9 bases matching TRBD1. The CDR3 contains 14 residues. Per germline, CDR1 SGHAT and CDR2 FQNNGV. The ends lost 5 bases at V and 7 bases at J; junction bases unmatched: 5. In nucleotides, the CDR3 is TGTGCCAGCAGCCCCGGGACAGGGACTGAAAAACTGTTTTTT. Translated, it gives CASSPGTGTEKLFF.

Only one count was recorded for this clone. The CDR3 region is CAWSADRTSYGYTF. As DNA, the CDR3 is TGTGCCTGGAGTGCCGACAGGACTTCCTATGGCTACACCTTC. The rearrangement uses TRBV30 and TRBJ1-2, with TRBD1 as a possible D gene (6 bases). Trimming shortened V by 1 base and J by 4 bases, and 13 bases separated the two germline ends. Germline V lookup: CDR1 GTSNPN, CDR2 SVGIG (reference sequence). The CDR3 is 14 residues long.

The rearrangement uses TRBV11-2 and TRBJ2-3; 8 bases line up with TRBD2. CDR1 SGHAT and CDR2 FQNNGV come from the germline V gene. V dropped 4 bases and J dropped 2; count of bases not matched to a gene: 5. The CDR3 covers 15 residues. The CDR3 loop reads CASSSSGGNTDTQYF. CDR3 nucleotides: TGTGCCAGCAGCTCGTCGGGGGGGAACACAGATACGCAGTATTTT.

This rearrangement joins TRBV29-1 to TRBJ2-5; 7 nucleotides match TRBD1. This CDR3 region has 13 residues. Germline V gene data show CDR1 as SQVTM and CDR2 as ANQGSEA. The CDR3 DNA follows: TGCAATACAGGGGAAGTGGGCCAAGAGACCCAGTACTTC. Its translation: CNTGEVGQETQYF.

The rearrangement joins TRBV2 to TRBJ2-1; maybe TRBD2 (6 bases). Trimming left V 5 bases short and J 1 base short, with 12 bases between. CDR3 length: 15 amino acids. Germline CDR1 SNHLY, CDR2 FYNNEI. The CDR3 DNA reads TGTGCCAGCAGTCCTGGGGGAGGTTCCTACAATGAGCAGTTCTTC. Translation: CASSPGGGSYNEQFF.

This chain links TRBV5-1 with TRBJ1-1; the D is unclear. Germline assignment: CDR1 SGHRS and CDR2 YFSETQ. The CDR3 has 13 amino acids. Trimming left V 4 bases short and J 2 bases short, with 9 bases between. CDR3 residues: CASSTMRNTEAFF. CDR3 in DNA: TGCGCCAGCAGCACGATGAGAAACACTGAAGCTTTCTTT.